This T cell receptor beta chain was found in a study of patients and donors after allogeneic stem cell transplantation. MiXCR, applied by TCRdb to the RT-PCR reads, yields one record per CDR3 protein. The sample includes under 30,000 distinct CDR3 sequences, about 30% seen only once; the top ten take 40% to 55%. The CDR3 is 14 residues long. V lost 0 bases and J lost 11, with 13 bases in between. Germline CDR1 and CDR2: LGHNA and YSLEER. This clonotype has a handful of counts. Material for sequencing was blood, either unsorted or a sorted T cell fraction (not recorded which). The receptor was derived from a human donor who was either an allogeneic HSCT recipient or a stem cell or donor lymphocyte infusion donor (not recorded which). It is not recorded whose cells these are; they may come from a transplant donor. The rearrangement joins TRBV4-3 to TRBJ1-4, with D hard to call. The CDR3 nucleotides are TGCGCCAGCAGCCAAGATCACCTCCTCCAGAAACTGTTTTTT. The encoded protein is CASSQDHLLQKLFF.